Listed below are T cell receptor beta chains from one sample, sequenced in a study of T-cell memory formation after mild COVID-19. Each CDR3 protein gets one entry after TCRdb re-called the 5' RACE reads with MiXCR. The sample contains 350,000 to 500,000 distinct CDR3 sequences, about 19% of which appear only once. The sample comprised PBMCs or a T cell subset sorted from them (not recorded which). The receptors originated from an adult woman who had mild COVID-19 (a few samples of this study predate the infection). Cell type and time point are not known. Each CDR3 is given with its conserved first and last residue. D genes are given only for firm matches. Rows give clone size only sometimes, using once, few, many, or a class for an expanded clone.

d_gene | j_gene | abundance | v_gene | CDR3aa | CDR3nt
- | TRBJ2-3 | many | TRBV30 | CAWSGWGRTDTQYF | TGTGCCTGGAGTGGTTGGGGCAGGACAGATACGCAGTATTTT
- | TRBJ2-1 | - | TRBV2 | CASSPQSGIYNEQFF | TGTGCCAGCAGTCCTCAATCCGGGATCTACAATGAGCAGTTCTTC
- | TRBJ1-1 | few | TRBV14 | CASSHRRGGVGTEAFF | TGTGCCAGCAGCCACCGCCGTGGGGGGGTCGGCACTGAAGCTTTCTTT
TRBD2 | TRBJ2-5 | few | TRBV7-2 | CASSSGTSGRAGETQYF | TGTGCCAGCAGCTCCGGGACTAGCGGGAGGGCCGGAGAGACCCAGTACTTC
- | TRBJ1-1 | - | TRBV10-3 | CAISESGRGNTEAFF | TGTGCCATCAGTGAGTCGGGCAGGGGGAACACTGAAGCTTTCTTT
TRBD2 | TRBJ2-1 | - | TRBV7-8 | CASSLIPQRDGYNEQFF | TGTGCCAGCAGCTTAATTCCTCAGCGGGACGGCTACAATGAGCAGTTCTTC
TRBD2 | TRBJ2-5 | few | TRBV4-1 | CASSQRTSGGDRYETQYF | TGCGCCAGCAGCCAACGGACTAGCGGGGGGGATAGGTATGAGACCCAGTACTTC
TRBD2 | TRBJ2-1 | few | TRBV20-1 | CSANGLAGVNEQFF | TGCAGTGCAAACGGACTAGCGGGGGTCAATGAGCAGTTCTTC
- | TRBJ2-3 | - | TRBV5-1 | CASSPEGRSTDTQYF | TGCGCCAGCAGCCCCGAGGGTCGTAGCACAGATACGCAGTATTTT
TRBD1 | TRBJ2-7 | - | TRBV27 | CASSPRDRGEQYF | TGTGCCAGCAGTCCCAGGGACAGGGGCGAGCAGTACTTC
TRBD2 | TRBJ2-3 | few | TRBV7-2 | CASSQPPGLAATDTQYF | TGTGCCAGCAGCCAACCCCCGGGACTAGCGGCCACAGATACGCAGTATTTT
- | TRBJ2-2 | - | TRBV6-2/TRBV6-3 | CASSKTGRNTGELFF | TGTGCCAGCAGTAAGACCGGCAGAAACACCGGGGAGCTGTTTTTT
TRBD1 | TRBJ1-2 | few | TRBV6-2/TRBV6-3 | CASSYKPGQLYGYTF | TGTGCCAGCAGTTACAAGCCGGGACAGCTCTATGGCTACACCTTC
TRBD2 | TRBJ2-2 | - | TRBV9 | CASSASVGLGAGELFF | TGTGCCAGCAGCGCCTCCGTGGGACTAGGGGCCGGGGAGCTGTTTTTT
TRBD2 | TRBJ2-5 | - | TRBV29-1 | CSVLGGLGRLETQYF | TGCAGCGTCCTTGGGGGACTAGGACGATTGGAGACCCAGTACTTC
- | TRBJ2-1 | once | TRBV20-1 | CSARPIVAEAIADEQFF | TGCAGTGCTAGACCGATTGTAGCGGAAGCCATCGCTGATGAGCAGTTCTTC
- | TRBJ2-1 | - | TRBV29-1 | CSAEGRSNEQFF | TGCAGCGCAGAGGGCAGAAGTAATGAGCAGTTCTTC
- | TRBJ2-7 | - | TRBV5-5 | CASSPLITAYEQYF | TGTGCCAGCAGCCCACTTATAACAGCCTACGAGCAGTACTTC
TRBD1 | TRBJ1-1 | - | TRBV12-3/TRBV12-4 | CASSQQGLNTEAFF | TGTGCCAGCAGCCAACAGGGGTTGAACACTGAAGCTTTCTTT
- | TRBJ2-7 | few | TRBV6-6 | CASSYSRGTHTYEQYF | TGTGCCAGCAGTTACTCGCGGGGGACACATACCTACGAGCAGTACTTC